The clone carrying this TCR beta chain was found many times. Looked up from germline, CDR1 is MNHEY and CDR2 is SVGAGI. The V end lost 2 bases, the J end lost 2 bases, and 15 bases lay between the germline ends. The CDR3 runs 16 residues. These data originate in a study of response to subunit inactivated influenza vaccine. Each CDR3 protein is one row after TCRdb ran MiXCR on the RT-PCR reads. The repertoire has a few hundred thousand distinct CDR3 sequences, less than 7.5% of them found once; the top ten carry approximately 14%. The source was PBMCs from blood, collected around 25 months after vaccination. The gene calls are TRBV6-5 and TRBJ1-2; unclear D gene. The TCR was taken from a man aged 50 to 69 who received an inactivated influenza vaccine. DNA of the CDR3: TGTGCCAGCAGTTACGCCCCGTCACGAGGCAACTATGGCTACACCTTC. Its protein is CASSYAPSRGNYGYTF.